This TCR beta chain was observed in a study of CD8 T cells in ankylosing spondylitis. Study-wide results and limits: For ankylosing spondylitis blood, a TCR beta motif of several highly homologous variants appeared characteristic.

With molecular barcodes, quantitative 5'-RACE was used to make the TCR beta libraries. TCRdb processed the 5' RACE reads anew with MiXCR; each CDR3 protein has one entry. The sample yields under 120,000 distinct CDR3 sequences, about 25% seen once. This clonotype was counted only a few times. Its specificity is unknown. Trimming took 3 bases from V and 3 from J; bases not matched to a gene: 7. This CDR3 is built from 14 residues. Germline CDR1 is DFQATT and CDR2 is SNEGSKA (reference sequence). Sequenced sample: synovial fluid, either unsorted or a sorted T cell fraction (not recorded which). The gene calls are TRBV20-1 and TRBJ2-7; 8 nucleotides agree with TRBD2. The clonotype originates from a male donor with ankylosing spondylitis. As DNA, the CDR3 is TGCAGTGCTAGGTGGGCGGGGGGTCACTACGAGCAGTACTTC. This translates into CSARWAGGHYEQYF.